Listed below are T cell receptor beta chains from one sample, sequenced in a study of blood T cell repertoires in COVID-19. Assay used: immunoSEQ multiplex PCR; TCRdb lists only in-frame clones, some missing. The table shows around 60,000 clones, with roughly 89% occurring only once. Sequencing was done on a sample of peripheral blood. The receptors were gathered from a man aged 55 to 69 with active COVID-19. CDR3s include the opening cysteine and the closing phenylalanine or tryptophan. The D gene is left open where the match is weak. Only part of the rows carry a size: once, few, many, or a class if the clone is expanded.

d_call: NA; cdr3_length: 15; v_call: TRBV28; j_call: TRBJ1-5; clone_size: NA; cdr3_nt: TGTGCCAGCAGTTCGACTCAGGGCGTCAATCAGCCCCAGCATTTT; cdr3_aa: CASSSTQGVNQPQHF
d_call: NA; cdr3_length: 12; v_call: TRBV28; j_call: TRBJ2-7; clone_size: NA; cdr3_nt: TGTGCCAGCAGTTTAAACGGGGGGCCTCAGTACTTC; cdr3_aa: CASSLNGGPQYF
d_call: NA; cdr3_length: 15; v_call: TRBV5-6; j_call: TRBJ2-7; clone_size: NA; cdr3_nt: TGTGCCAGCAGCTTGTGGGCTGGGAGTGACTACGAGCAGTACTTC; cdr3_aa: CASSLWAGSDYEQYF
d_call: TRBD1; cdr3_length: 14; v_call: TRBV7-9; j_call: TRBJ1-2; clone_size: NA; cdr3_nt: TGTGCCAGCAGCATTGGACAGGGTAACTATGGCTACACCTTC; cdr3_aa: CASSIGQGNYGYTF
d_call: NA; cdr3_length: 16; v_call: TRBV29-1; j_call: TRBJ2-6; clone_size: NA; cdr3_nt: TGCAGCGTTGGCTCGGAGGCCCGCTCTGGGGCCAACGTCCTGACTTTC; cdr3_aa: CSVGSEARSGANVLTF
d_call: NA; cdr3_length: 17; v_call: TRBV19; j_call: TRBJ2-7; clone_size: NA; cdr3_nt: TGTGCCAGTAGTATAGGAGGTGGCGGGGTGCTCTCCTACGAGCAGTACTTC; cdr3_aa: CASSIGGGGVLSYEQYF
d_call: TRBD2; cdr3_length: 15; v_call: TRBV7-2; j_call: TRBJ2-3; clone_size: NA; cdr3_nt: TGTGCCAGCAGCTTATCGGCGGGGGGGACAGATACGCAGTATTTT; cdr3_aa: CASSLSAGGTDTQYF
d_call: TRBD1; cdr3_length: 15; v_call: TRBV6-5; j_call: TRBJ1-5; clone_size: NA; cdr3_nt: TGTGCCAGCAGTTCGGGACAGTATAGCAATCAGCCCCAGCATTTT; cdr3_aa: CASSSGQYSNQPQHF
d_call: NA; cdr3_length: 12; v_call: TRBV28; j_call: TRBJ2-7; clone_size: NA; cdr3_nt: TGTGCCAGCAGTTTATTTAATGGCAGGGTATACTTC; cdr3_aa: CASSLFNGRVYF
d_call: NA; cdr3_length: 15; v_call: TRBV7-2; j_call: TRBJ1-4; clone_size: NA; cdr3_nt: TGTGCCAGCAGCTTATTTGGGCAAGGTGGCGAAAAACTGTTTTTT; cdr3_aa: CASSLFGQGGEKLFF
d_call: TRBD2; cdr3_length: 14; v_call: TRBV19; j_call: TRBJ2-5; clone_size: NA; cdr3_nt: TGTGCCAGTCGGACTAGCGGGCCAGGGGAGACCCAGTACTTC; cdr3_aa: CASRTSGPGETQYF
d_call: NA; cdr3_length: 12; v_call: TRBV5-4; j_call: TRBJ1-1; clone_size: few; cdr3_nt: TGTGCCAGCAGCTTGGACTTGACTGAAGCTTTCTTT; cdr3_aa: CASSLDLTEAFF
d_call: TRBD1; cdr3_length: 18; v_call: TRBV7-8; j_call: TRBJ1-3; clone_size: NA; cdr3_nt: TGTGCCAGCAGCCCTAGGGCCCCCCGGGACAGAGCAGGAAACACCATATATTTT; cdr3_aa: CASSPRAPRDRAGNTIYF
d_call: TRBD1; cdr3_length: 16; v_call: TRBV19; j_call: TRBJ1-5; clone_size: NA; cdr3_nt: TGTGCCAGTAGTGGCGATCGACAGGGTAGGTACCAGCCCCAGCATTTT; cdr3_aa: CASSGDRQGRYQPQHF
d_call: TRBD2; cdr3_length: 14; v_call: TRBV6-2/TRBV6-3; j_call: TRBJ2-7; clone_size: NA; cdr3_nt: TGTGCCAGCAGCCCGGGACTAGGCTCCTACGAGCAGTACTTC; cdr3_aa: CASSPGLGSYEQYF
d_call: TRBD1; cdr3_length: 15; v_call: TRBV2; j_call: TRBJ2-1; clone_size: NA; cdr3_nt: TGTGCCAGCAGGCTGGGACAGGGTAAGGGCAATGAGCAGTTCTTC; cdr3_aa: CASRLGQGKGNEQFF
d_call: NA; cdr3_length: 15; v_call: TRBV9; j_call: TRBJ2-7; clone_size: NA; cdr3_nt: TGTGCCAGCAGCGTAGGGCCAACAGAGAACCGCGAGCAGTACTTC; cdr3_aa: CASSVGPTENREQYF
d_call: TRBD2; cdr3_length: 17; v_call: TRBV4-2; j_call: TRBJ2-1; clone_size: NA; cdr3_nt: TGTGCCAGCAGCCAAGACATCCAGGGAGGGGTTTACAATGAGCAGTTCTTC; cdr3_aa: CASSQDIQGGVYNEQFF
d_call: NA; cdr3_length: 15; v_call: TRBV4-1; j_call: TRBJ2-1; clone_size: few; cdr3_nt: TGCGCCAGCAGCCAAGTAGATGGGGCTGGAAATGAGCAGTTCTTC; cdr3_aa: CASSQVDGAGNEQFF
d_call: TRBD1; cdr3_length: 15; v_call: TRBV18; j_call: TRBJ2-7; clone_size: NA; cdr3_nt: TGTGCCAGCTCACAACGGGAACAGGGGCGGACGGAGCAGTACTTC; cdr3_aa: CASSQREQGRTEQYF
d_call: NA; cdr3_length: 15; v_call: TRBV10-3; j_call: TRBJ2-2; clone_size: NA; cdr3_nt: TGTGCCATCAGATCGGACGGGAGGAACACCGGGGAGCTGTTTTTT; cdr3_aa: CAIRSDGRNTGELFF